Presented here are 10 T cell receptor beta chains from one specimen sequenced in a study of blood T cell repertoires in COVID-19. TCRdb's table, derived via immunoSEQ multiplex PCR, lists solely in-frame clones and lacks some. The sample contains some 150,000 clones, 80% to 90% of which appear only once. The sample was peripheral blood. The receptors derive from a woman aged 55-75 years with COVID-19, enrolled during active disease.

The chain uses TRBV6-2 or TRBV6-3 and TRBJ2-5; TRBD2 matches at 16 bases. Germline V CDR1 and CDR2: MNHEY, SVGEGT. After removal of 6 bases from V and 2 bases from J, the junction contained 12 bases not matched to a gene. The CDR3 length is 19 residues. Here the CDR3 DNA reads TGTGCCAGCAGCAAGGTACCGGGACTAGCGGGGGGGCGTCAAGAGACCCAGTACTTC. This translates into CASSKVPGLAGGRQETQYF.

The chain employs TRBV9 and TRBJ2-5; D may be TRBD1 (5 bases). This CDR3 contains 14 residues. V lost 0 bases, J lost 4 bases, and 10 bases lay in between. Germline V gene sequence: CDR1 SGDLS, CDR2 YYNGEE. In DNA form, the CDR3 reads TGTGCCAGCAGCGTAGCTATGGGGCGAGAGACCCAGTACTTC. It translates to CASSVAMGRETQYF.

This sequence joins TRBV10-3 and TRBJ2-3, with 11 bases lining up with TRBD2. J was trimmed by 1 base and V by 2 bases; bases with no gene match: 8. Germline values: CDR1 ENHRY, CDR2 SYGVKD. This CDR3 spans 18 amino acids. CDR3 bases: TGTGCCATCAGTGAGACTAGCGGGGGCGGCCGAGGCACAGATACGCAGTATTTT. Its translation: CAISETSGGGRGTDTQYF.

The J gene is TRBJ1-1, the V gene TRBV6-5; D is perhaps TRBD1 (5 bases). CDR1 MNHEY and CDR2 SVGAGI come from the germline V gene. The CDR3 is made up of 14 amino acids. Deletions cut 10 bases from V and 0 bases from J, with 15 bases between. CDR3 bases: TGTGCCACCTCCCGTGGGGCCATGAACACTGAAGCTTTCTTT. It specifies CATSRGAMNTEAFF.

This rearrangement joins TRBV6-2 or TRBV6-3 to TRBJ2-7; 7 positions match TRBD1. Germline-derived CDR1 and CDR2 are MNHEY and SVGEGT. After removal of 0 bases from V and 5 bases from J, the junction contained 16 bases not matched to a gene. This CDR3 comprises 18 residues. The CDR3 sequence is CASSYSPHLETGIHEQYF. The CDR3 bases are TGTGCCAGCAGTTACTCGCCCCATTTGGAGACAGGGATACACGAGCAGTACTTC.

This clone was counted between two and nine times. The chain carries TRBV18 and TRBJ1-5, with D unclear. The length of the CDR3 is 14 residues. V was trimmed by 6 bases and J by 0 bases, leaving 9 bases between them. Germline-derived CDR1 and CDR2 are KGHSH and LQKENI. CDR3 in DNA: TGTGCCAGCTCGCGTTCTAATAGCAATCAGCCCCAGCATTTT. It encodes CASSRSNSNQPQHF.

The chain recombines TRBV9 with TRBJ2-1, with TRBD2 as a possible D gene (7 bases). Germline V gives CDR1 SGDLS, CDR2 YYNGEE. The V end was cut by 4 bases, the J end by 13 bases, with 15 bases between. CDR3 length: 12 amino acids. CDR3: CASSPNRGGQFF. As DNA, the CDR3 is TGTGCCAGCAGCCCCAATCGCGGGGGCCAGTTCTTC.

V usage is TRBV29-1 and J usage is TRBJ2-1; D call uncertain. Germline CDR1 and CDR2: SQVTM and ANQGSEA. V was pared by 4 bases and J by 7 bases, with 5 bases between. The CDR3 runs 10 residues. Here the CDR3 DNA reads TGCAGCGTTGTCAGGAATGAGCAGTTCTTC. It yields the protein CSVVRNEQFF.

This chain joins TRBV12-3 or TRBV12-4 and TRBJ1-2; D gene uncertain. This CDR3 has 12 amino acids. Trimming took off 11 bases at V and 5 bases at J, with 15 bases between the two ends. In DNA, the CDR3 is TGTGCCGGATGGACTCATGAGTATGGCTACACCTTC. Its protein is CAGWTHEYGYTF.

The chain is built from TRBV19 and TRBJ2-7; TRBD1 aligns across 10 bases. The CDR3 spans 15 residues. With 4 bases clipped from V and 0 bases from J, the junction kept 3 bases outside the gene matches. The germline V gene encodes CDR1 LNHDA and CDR2 SQIVND (reference sequence). The CDR3 loop is CASSTGQGLSYEQYF. The CDR3 DNA follows: TGTGCCAGTAGTACGGGACAGGGGCTCTCCTACGAGCAGTACTTC.